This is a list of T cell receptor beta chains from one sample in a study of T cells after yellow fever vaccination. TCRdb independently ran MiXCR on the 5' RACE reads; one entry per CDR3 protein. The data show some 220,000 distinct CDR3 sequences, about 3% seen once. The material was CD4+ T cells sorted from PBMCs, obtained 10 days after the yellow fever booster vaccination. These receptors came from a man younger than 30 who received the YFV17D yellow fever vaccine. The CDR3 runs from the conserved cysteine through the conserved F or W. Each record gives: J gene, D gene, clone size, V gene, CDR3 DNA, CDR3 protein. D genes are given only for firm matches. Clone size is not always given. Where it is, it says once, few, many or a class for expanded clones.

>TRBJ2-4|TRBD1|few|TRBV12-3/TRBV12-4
TGTGCCAGCAGTTTGGCCCCCCCCGGGACAGAAAACATTCAGTACTTC
CASSLAPPGTENIQYF
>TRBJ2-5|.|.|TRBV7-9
TGTGCCAGCAGCTACTGGGCTTTACAAGAGACCAATTACTTC
CASSYWALQETNYF
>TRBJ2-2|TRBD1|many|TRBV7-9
TGTGCCAGCAGCCGGACAGGCACCGGGGAGCTGTTTTTT
CASSRTGTGELFF
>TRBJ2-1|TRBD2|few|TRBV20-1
TGCAGTGCTAGAAACCGACTAGCGGGGTACTACAATGAGCAGTTCTTC
CSARNRLAGYYNEQFF
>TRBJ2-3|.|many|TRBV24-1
TGTGCCACCAGTGGAGAAGGGACCCTCACAGATACGCAGTATTTT
CATSGEGTLTDTQYF
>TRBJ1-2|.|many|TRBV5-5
TGTGCCAGCAGCTTGGTGGACAGATATGGCTACACCTTC
CASSLVDRYGYTF
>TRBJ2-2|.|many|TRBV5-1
TGCGCCAGCCGAAGGGGGTCGGGCACCGGGGAGCTGTTTTTT
CASRRGSGTGELFF
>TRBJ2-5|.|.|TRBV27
TGTGCCAGCAGCCCCACCCGGCTAGTAGAGACCCAGTACTTC
CASSPTRLVETQYF
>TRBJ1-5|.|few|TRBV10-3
TGTGCTCACCGGGCACAGGGAAACAATCAGCCCCAGCATTTT
CAHRAQGNNQPQHF
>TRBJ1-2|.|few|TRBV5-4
TGTGCCAGCAGCTTGGCGCAGCAAAGCTATGGCTACACCTTC
CASSLAQQSYGYTF